This T cell receptor beta chain emerged from a study of T-cell reconstitution after alpha-beta-depleted transplantation in children. Many counts were recorded for this clonotype. V was clipped by 4 bases and J by 1 base, with 7 bases between them. The CDR3 totals 13 residues. For TCRbeta, the library was prepared with unique molecular identifiers. TCRdb reprocessed the PCR reads via MiXCR and lists one record per CDR3 protein. The sample contains some 490,000 distinct CDR3 sequences, around an eighth of which appear only once. The chain couples TRBV12-3 or TRBV12-4 to TRBJ1-1; D remains unclear. Sequencing used PBMCs from the stem cell graft donor, obtained from the stem cell graft. This sequence was found in a human donor who donated a stem cell graft to a child with combined immunodeficiency. In nucleotides, the CDR3 is TGTGCCAGCAGTTCCGGACCGAACACTGAAGCTTTCTTT. Translation gives CASSSGPNTEAFF.